The clone carrying this T cell receptor (beta chain) was detected once. Its antigen remains unknown. Method: immunoSEQ multiplex PCR; TCRdb's copy keeps in-frame clones and lacks some. The profile shows 72,000 or so clones, about 86% of them singletons. This sample is drawn from a study of PD-L1 blockade in urothelial cancer. Study overall: About 85% of the roughly 29 patients comprised males who had bladder-origin urothelial cancer. Median T cell yield from blood was roughly 140,000. Overall study results and limits: Where pretreatment blood TCR clonality fell below the median, better survival was predicted.

Time point given: pretreatment peripheral blood. Urothelial carcinoma, locally advanced or metastatic, affected the patients. V lost 0 bases, J lost 4 bases, and 27 bases lay in between. Germline lookup yields CDR1 SGHTA and CDR2 FQGTGA. The CDR3 is 20 amino acids. The chain carries TRBV7-3 and TRBJ1-2, with D possibly TRBD1 on 5 matching bases. This specimen consisted of PBMCs, obtained around atezolizumab (anti-PD-L1) treatment. The TCR originated in a man between 60 and 75 years old with urothelial cancer. Written as DNA, the CDR3 is TGTGCCAGCAGCTTAACTTGGGCGCTCGACAATAAGTCCGGGGGCTATGGCTACACCTTC. Its protein product is CASSLTWALDNKSGGYGYTF.